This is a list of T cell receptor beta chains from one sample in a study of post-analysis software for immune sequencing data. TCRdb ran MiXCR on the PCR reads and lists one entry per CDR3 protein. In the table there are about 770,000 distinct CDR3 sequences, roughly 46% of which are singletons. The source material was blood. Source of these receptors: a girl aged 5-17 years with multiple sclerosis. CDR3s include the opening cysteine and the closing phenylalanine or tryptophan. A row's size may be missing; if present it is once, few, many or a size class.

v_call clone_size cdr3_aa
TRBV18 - CASSPPVPNNEQFF
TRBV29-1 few CSVGREGWNEQFF
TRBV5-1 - CASSPQEGSWDTEAFF
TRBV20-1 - CSSLGLAGGEEAQYF
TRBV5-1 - CASSLEGLDLETQYF
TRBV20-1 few CSAPWTGPPSEQYF
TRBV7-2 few CASSPGTAPNIQYF
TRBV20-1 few CSAPQSNLGETQYF
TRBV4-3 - CASSQYAGLAADLAKNIQYF
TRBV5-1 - CASSLLGKRGDTQYF
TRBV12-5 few CASGTRTGGGGFYEQYF
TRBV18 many CASSPKDRKLTDTQYF
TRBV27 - CASSPIGTRQAGELFF
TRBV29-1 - CSVLLERGSLGYGYTF
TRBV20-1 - CSARDLSSALTDTQYF
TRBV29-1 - CSVEEGLGSGSKYEQFF
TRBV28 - CASSLPQGMDYGYTF
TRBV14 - CASSPPGQQVYEQYF
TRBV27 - CASSLSGGEWVPVTDTQYF
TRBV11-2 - CASSLRAGGSPETQYF
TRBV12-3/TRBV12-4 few CASSSASQETQYF
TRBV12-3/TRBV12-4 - CASNRDREVETQYF
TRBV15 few CATSRDTAHEQFF
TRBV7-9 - CASSPRGGGEKLFF
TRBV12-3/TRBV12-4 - CASSSASERIETQYF
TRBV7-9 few CASNPMTGANTEAFF
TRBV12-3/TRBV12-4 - CASSLFQASSYEQYF
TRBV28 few CAGSSGANVLTF
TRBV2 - CASSEALLSSAGYTF
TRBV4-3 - CASSQVLRGQETQYF
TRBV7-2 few CASRPTSWVYEQYF
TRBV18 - CASSPTSGVYNEQFF
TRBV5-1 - CASSSTPRGVGLEQYF
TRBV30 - CAWSTSNEQFF
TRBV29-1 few CSVLYRGSRSYNEQFF
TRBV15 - CATGTGTMWEQYF
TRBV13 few CASSSYRIGDSYEQYF
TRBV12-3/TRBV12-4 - CASRRKGFTPQETQYF
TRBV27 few CATTTSSGVSLVNEQFF
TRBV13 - CASSFGGELFF
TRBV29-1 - CSVEDSSYGYTF
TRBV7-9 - CASSLERVTYNEQFF
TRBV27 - CASSSGGVNQPQHF
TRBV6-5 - CASSSGLADKETQYF
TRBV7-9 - CASSLEPVMDNEQFF
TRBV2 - CASSGGPGQLYEQYF
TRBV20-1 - CSARGEGQFNEQFF
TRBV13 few CASSDRDGRFPDGYTF
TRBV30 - CAWSVGPQGPQHF